This TCR beta chain was sequenced for a study of blood T cell repertoires in COVID-19. Study context: The analysed material was cDNA or gDNA that came from T cells, B-cell-depleted T cells, or PBMCs.

The CDR3 is 13 residues long. The V gene's germline CDR1 is SGHNT and CDR2 YENEEA. With 3 bases clipped from V and 3 bases from J, the junction kept 1 base outside the gene matches. As originally analysed: For nucleated cells, counts were estimated from reference gene primer amplification. Profiling relied on immunoSEQ multiplex PCR, and the TCRdb table lists in-frame clones only, not all of them. The V and J calls and clone size come from that table; D and trimming were worked out from the DNA. This table has more than 75,000 clones, about 88% appearing once. The clonotype was recovered from a woman aged 80 or over with active COVID-19. This chain uses TRBV11-3 with TRBJ2-5; 7 bases are a match to TRBD2. Sequenced: peripheral blood. CDR3 sequence: CASSLGGEETQYF. CDR3 nucleotides: TGTGCCAGCAGCTTGGGGGGGGAAGAGACCCAGTACTTC.